The 7 T cell receptor beta chains below come from one sample, sequenced in a study of shared clonotypes between healthy human individuals. The data were produced by immunoSEQ multiplex PCR, yet TCRdb's version contains in-frame clones alone and is incomplete. Altogether a few million clones are present, over 85% being singletons, with the ten largest covering 0.14%. The sample taken for sequencing was naive CD4+ T cells sorted from blood. Subset denoted: CD45RA+ positively selected. All receptors come from a man aged 18 to 35 in good health.

The chain recombines TRBV30 with TRBJ1-2, with D maybe TRBD1 (5 bases). CDR3 size: 13 residues. V was cut by 6 bases and J by 0 bases, with 11 bases left in between. Per the germline V gene, CDR1 is GTSNPN and CDR2 is SVGIG (reference sequence). The CDR3 nucleotides are TGTGCCTGTCCAGGGAACTCTAACTATGGCTACACCTTC. It encodes CACPGNSNYGYTF.

J is TRBJ2-7 and V is TRBV9; TRBD1 might be the D (5 bases). This CDR3 has 14 residues. The V end was cut by 0 bases, the J end by 0 bases, with 7 bases between. The V gene's germline CDR1 is SGDLS and CDR2 YYNGEE. The CDR3: CASSVEQASYEQYF. In DNA form, the CDR3 reads TGTGCCAGCAGCGTAGAACAGGCCTCCTACGAGCAGTACTTC.

The CDR3: CASSSQSQGVEQFF. The CDR3 DNA sequence: TGTGCCAGCAGTTCGCAATCTCAGGGCGTAGAGCAGTTCTTC. V is TRBV6-5 and J is TRBJ2-1; a weak D match, TRBD1 (5 bases). The germline gives CDR1 MNHEY, CDR2 SVGAGI. The CDR3 length is 14 residues. V shed 4 bases and J shed 10 bases, with 17 bases lying between them.

In DNA, the CDR3 is TGTGCCAGCAGCTTTGACAGCGCGGGGACCCAGTACTTC. This gives the protein CASSFDSAGTQYF. The chain combines TRBV11-2 with TRBJ2-5, with D tentatively TRBD1 or TRBD2 (5 bases each). Germline V lookup: CDR1 SGHAT, CDR2 FQNNGV. V lost 3 bases and J 7 bases, leaving 12 bases between the germline ends. The CDR3 has 13 residues.

V is TRBV19 and J is TRBJ1-5; 10 bases fit TRBD1. This CDR3 region has 18 residues. The germline V gene encodes CDR1 LNHDA and CDR2 SQIVND (reference sequence). The V segment lost 3 bases and the J segment 2 bases; nucleotides outside the gene matches: 10. CDR3 region: CASSMPGQGILGNQPQHF. CDR3 nucleotide sequence: TGTGCCAGTAGTATGCCGGGACAGGGGATCTTGGGCAATCAGCCCCAGCATTTT.

V is TRBV5-1 and J is TRBJ2-2, with 8 bases identical to TRBD2. V lost 3 bases to trimming and J lost 1 base; unmatched junction nucleotides: 2. The CDR3 runs to 15 residues. Germline V gene data show CDR1 as SGHRS and CDR2 as YFSETQ. The CDR3 sequence is CASSSLAGNTGELFF. The CDR3 bases are TGCGCCAGCAGCTCCCTAGCGGGGAACACCGGGGAGCTGTTTTTT.

This sequence joins TRBV9 and TRBJ2-5, with D possibly matching TRBD1 (6 bases). The CDR3 sequence is 14 residues long. CDR1 is SGDLS and CDR2 is YYNGEE in the germline V gene. Trimming pared 4 bases from V and 7 bases from J, leaving 17 bases between. As DNA, the CDR3 is TGTGCCAGCAGCCCGGATGGGGGCCTAGGGACCCAGTACTTC. Amino acids: CASSPDGGLGTQYF. The whole variable domain, remainder taken from reference TRBV9 and TRBJ2-5, is DSGVTQTPKHLITATGQRVTLRCSPRSGDLSVYWYQQSLDQGLQFLIQYYNGEERAKGNILERFSAQQFPDLHSELNLSSLELGDSALYFCASSPDGGLGTQYFGPGTRLLVL.